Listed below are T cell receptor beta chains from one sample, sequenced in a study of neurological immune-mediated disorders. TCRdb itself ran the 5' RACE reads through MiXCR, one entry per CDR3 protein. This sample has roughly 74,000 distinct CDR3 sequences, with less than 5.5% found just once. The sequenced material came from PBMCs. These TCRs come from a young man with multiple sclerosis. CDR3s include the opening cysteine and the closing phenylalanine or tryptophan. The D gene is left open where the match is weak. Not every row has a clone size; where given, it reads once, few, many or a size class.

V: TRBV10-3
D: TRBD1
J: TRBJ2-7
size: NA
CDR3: CALGRDRDYEQYF
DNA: TGTGCCCTAGGGCGGGACAGGGACTACGAGCAGTACTTC

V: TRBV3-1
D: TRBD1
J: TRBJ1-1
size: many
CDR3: CASSVQGEGAFF
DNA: TGTGCCAGCAGCGTACAGGGGGAGGGAGCTTTCTTT

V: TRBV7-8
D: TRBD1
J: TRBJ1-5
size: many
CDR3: CASSSRQGRAQPQHF
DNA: TGTGCCAGCAGCTCCCGACAGGGACGGGCTCAGCCCCAGCATTTT

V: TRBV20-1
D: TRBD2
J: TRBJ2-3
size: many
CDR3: CSAPFSGEGTQYF
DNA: TGCAGTGCTCCCTTTTCGGGGGAGGGTACGCAGTATTTT

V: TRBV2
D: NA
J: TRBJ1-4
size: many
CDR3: CASSGGVREKLFF
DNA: TGTGCCAGCAGTGGGGGAGTTCGGGAAAAACTGTTTTTT

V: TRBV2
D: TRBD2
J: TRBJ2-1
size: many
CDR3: CASFSWTSVGQFF
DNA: TGTGCCAGTTTCTCTTGGACTAGCGTGGGGCAGTTCTTC

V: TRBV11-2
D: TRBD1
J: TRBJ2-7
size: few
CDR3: CASSTMTGATYEQYF
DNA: TGTGCCAGCAGCACGATGACAGGGGCGACCTACGAGCAGTACTTC

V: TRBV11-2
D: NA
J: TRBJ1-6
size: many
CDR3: CASSLETGGSPLHF
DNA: TGTGCCAGCAGCTTAGAGACGGGCGGCTCACCCCTCCACTTT

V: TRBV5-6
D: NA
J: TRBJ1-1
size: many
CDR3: CASSPGGETEAFF
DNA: TGTGCCAGCAGCCCGGGGGGGGAAACTGAAGCTTTCTTT

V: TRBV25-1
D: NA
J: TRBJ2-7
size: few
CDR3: CASSVGRSSEQYF
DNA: TGTGCCAGCAGTGTAGGCAGATCCTCCGAGCAGTACTTC

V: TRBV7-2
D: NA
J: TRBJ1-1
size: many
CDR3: CASSSTGTSTEAFF
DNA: TGTGCCAGCAGCTCGACCGGGACGAGTACTGAAGCTTTCTTT